Presented here are 26 T cell receptor beta chains from one specimen sequenced in a study of blood T cell repertoires in COVID-19. Clones were read by immunoSEQ multiplex PCR, and TCRdb kept only the in-frame ones, dropping some. The profile shows 200,000 to 300,000 clones, 87% of them singletons. The material sequenced was peripheral blood. The receptors were gathered from a woman between 40 and 55 years old who had recovered from COVID-19.

The chain is built from TRBV7-2 and TRBJ1-2, with TRBD1 as a possible D gene (6 bases). Trimming shortened V by 5 bases and J by 4 bases, and 11 bases separated the two germline ends. Germline values: CDR1 SGHTA, CDR2 FQGNSA. The CDR3 contains 13 residues. CDR3 loop: CASSQDSSYGYTF. Written as DNA, the CDR3 is TGTGCCAGCAGCCAGGACAGCAGCTATGGCTACACCTTC.

V gene TRBV7-2 combines with J gene TRBJ1-1, with D possibly TRBD1 on 6 matching bases. Germline V gene lookup returns CDR1 SGHTA and CDR2 FQGNSA. The V gene lost 5 bases and the J gene lost 1 base, with 11 bases spanning the gap. The CDR3 has 14 residues. The CDR3: CASSPRGENTEAFF. CDR3 DNA sequence: TGTGCCAGCAGCCCCAGGGGAGAGAACACTGAAGCTTTCTTT.

The chain links TRBV4-1 to TRBJ1-6, with TRBD1 matching 9 bases. This CDR3 contains 18 residues. J was trimmed by 0 bases and V by 3 bases; bases with no gene match: 6. Germline V CDR1 and CDR2: MGHRA, YSYEKL. The CDR3 loop is CASSQRTGASSYNSPLHF. The DNA for the CDR3 is TGCGCCAGCAGCCAGCGGACAGGGGCGAGCTCCTATAATTCACCCCTCCACTTT.

The chain links TRBV27 to TRBJ1-2, with 8 bases identical to TRBD1. The germline gives CDR1 MNHEY, CDR2 SMNVEV (reference sequence). Trimming at V came to 5 bases and at J to 4 bases, leaving 6 bases not matched to a gene. CDR3 length: 14 amino acids. The CDR3 reads CASSLGQGFYGYTF. The CDR3 bases are TGTGCCAGCAGTCTCGGACAGGGCTTCTATGGCTACACCTTC.

This sequence joins TRBV5-4 and TRBJ2-7; 10 positions match TRBD1. J lost 3 bases, V lost 5 bases, and 8 bases had no gene match. From germline, CDR1 is SGHNT and CDR2 YYREEE (reference sequence). There are 15 residues in the CDR3. This CDR3 reads CASSGPGTGVYEQYF. CDR3 in DNA: TGTGCCAGCAGTGGGCCCGGGACAGGGGTCTACGAGCAGTACTTC.

V and J are TRBV30 and TRBJ2-5; no clear D gene. CDR1 and CDR2 from the germline V gene are GTSNPN and SVGIG (reference sequence). Between the trimmed V and J ends, which lost 5 bases and 5 bases, there was a span of 9 bases. The CDR3 consists of 11 residues. The CDR3 loop reads CAWETGETQYF. The CDR3 DNA reads TGTGCCTGGGAAACCGGTGAGACCCAGTACTTC.

The chain links TRBV11-3 to TRBJ2-7, with 9 bases that match TRBD1. The length of the CDR3 is 16 residues. The germline gives CDR1 SGHNT, CDR2 YENEEA. With 0 bases clipped from V and 3 bases from J, the junction kept 6 bases outside the gene matches. For the CDR3, the DNA is TGTGCCAGCAGCTTAGATCACGGGACAGGGTACTACGAGCAGTACTTC. It is translated as CASSLDHGTGYYEQYF.

This chain connects TRBV11-2 to TRBJ1-2; possibly TRBD1 for D (5 bases). Trimming cost V 3 bases and J 5 bases, with 19 bases left between them. Germline lookup yields CDR1 SGHAT and CDR2 FQNNGV. The CDR3 has 16 residues. The DNA for the CDR3 is TGTGCCAGCAGCTTGGGTGTAGGACACCTTTTGTATGGCTACACCTTC. This sequence encodes CASSLGVGHLLYGYTF.

The V and J genes are TRBV24-1 and TRBJ2-3, with 7 bases matching TRBD2. Germline V gives CDR1 KGHDR, CDR2 SFDVKD. V lost 4 bases, J lost 4 bases, and 7 bases stayed unmatched. The CDR3 is made up of 15 amino acids. The CDR3 loop reads CATSDPTSVADTQYF. The DNA of the CDR3 is TGTGCCACCAGTGACCCTACTAGCGTGGCAGATACGCAGTATTTT.

The V gene is TRBV19, the J gene TRBJ2-7, with TRBD2 as a possible D gene (5 bases). The ends were cut back, 1 base at V and 2 bases at J, with 12 bases in the middle. Germline CDR1 LNHDA, CDR2 SQIVND (reference sequence). The length of the CDR3 is 15 residues. For the CDR3, the DNA is TGTGCCAGTAGTATAGGCGGGCCGGGTCCCTACGAGCAGTACTTC. Protein sequence: CASSIGGPGPYEQYF.

The chain couples TRBV7-9 to TRBJ2-3, with 10 nucleotides matching TRBD1. Per the germline V gene, CDR1 is SEHNR and CDR2 is FQNEAQ (reference sequence). The CDR3 spans 15 residues. V dropped 4 bases and J dropped 0; count of bases not matched to a gene: 1. This CDR3 is CASSSGQGSTDTQYF. DNA of the CDR3: TGTGCCAGCAGCTCGGGACAGGGGAGCACAGATACGCAGTATTTT.

The chain has TRBV3-1 (or the pseudogene TRBV3-2) and TRBJ2-7, with TRBD2 identical over 9 bases. The V segment lost 0 bases and the J segment 0 bases; nucleotides outside the gene matches: 9. This CDR3 spans 18 amino acids. The germline gives CDR1 LGHDT, CDR2 YNNKEL (reference sequence). The CDR3 nucleotides are TGTGCCAGCAGCCAAGAAGTATTGCGGGGGGGGCTCTCCTACGAGCAGTACTTC. Its translation: CASSQEVLRGGLSYEQYF.

This clone was recorded once. V usage is TRBV30 and J usage is TRBJ1-2, with TRBD1 matching 7 bases. The CDR3 contains 13 residues. Germline V CDR1 and CDR2: GTSNPN, SVGIG (reference sequence). Germline trimming cut 2 bases from V and 4 bases from J; bases unmatched to any gene: 4. The CDR3 protein is CAWSPDRVYGYTF. Here the CDR3 DNA reads TGTGCCTGGAGTCCCGACAGGGTCTATGGCTACACCTTC.

The J gene is TRBJ1-4, the V gene TRBV3-1 (or the pseudogene TRBV3-2), with a possible D match to TRBD1 (6 bases). The CDR3 consists of 14 residues. Germline V gene data show CDR1 as LGHDT and CDR2 as YNNKEL (reference sequence). V lost 4 bases and J lost 4, with 10 bases in between. The CDR3 sequence is CASSLGTINEKLFF. As DNA, the CDR3 is TGTGCCAGCAGCCTGGGGACAATTAATGAAAAACTGTTTTTT.

Only one count was recorded for this clone. The J gene is TRBJ1-4, the V gene TRBV7-9; D may be TRBD1 (6 bases). V was pared by 3 bases and J by 7 bases, with 15 bases between. The CDR3 loop spans 15 amino acids. The germline V gene encodes CDR1 SEHNR and CDR2 FQNEAQ (reference sequence). CDR3 in amino acids: CASSFGGRGREKLFF. The DNA of the CDR3 is TGTGCCAGCAGCTTTGGGGGCAGGGGCCGTGAAAAACTGTTTTTT.

The chain carries TRBV5-8 and TRBJ2-5, with a tentative D call TRBD1 (5 bases). V lost 4 bases, J lost 0 bases, and 10 bases lay in between. There are 14 residues in the CDR3. Per the germline V gene, CDR1 is SGHTS and CDR2 is YDEGEE. The CDR3 region is CASSRRQYQETQYF. Here the CDR3 DNA reads TGTGCCAGCAGCCGCCGACAGTACCAAGAGACCCAGTACTTC.

The rearrangement links TRBV6-5 to TRBJ2-2; tentative D call: TRBD1 (5 bases). CDR1 and CDR2 from the germline V gene are MNHEY and SVGAGI. CDR3 size: 14 residues. Trimming cost V 6 bases and J 3 bases, with 11 bases left between them. CDR3 in amino acids: CASSSQGYTGELFF. The CDR3 DNA reads TGTGCCAGCAGCAGCCAGGGATACACCGGGGAGCTGTTTTTT.

The CDR3, as DNA: TGTGCCAGCAGCCGACAGGGGGATGGAAACACCATATATTTT. Translation: CASSRQGDGNTIYF. V is TRBV6-5 and J is TRBJ1-3, with 9 bases fitting TRBD1. V gave up 6 bases and J gave up 3 bases; unmatched junction bases: 3. The germline V gene has CDR1 MNHEY and CDR2 SVGAGI. The CDR3 is 14 amino acids.

V gene TRBV5-1 combines with J gene TRBJ2-7, with 9 bases fitting TRBD1. The CDR3 runs 14 residues. Trimming took 2 bases from V and 6 from J; bases not matched to a gene: 6. CDR1 and CDR2 from the germline V gene are SGHRS and YFSETQ. Here the CDR3 DNA reads TGCGCCAGCAGCTTACAGGGGGCCTCCGTCGAGCAGTACTTC. Its translation is CASSLQGASVEQYF.

V and J are TRBV27 and TRBJ2-2; D possibly corresponds to TRBD2 (7 bases). The CDR3 consists of 17 residues. CDR1 is MNHEY, CDR2 SMNVEV, per germline (reference sequence). Trimming took 0 bases from V and 2 from J, leaving 13 bases between them. This chain's CDR3 is CASSLSLRGRNTGELFF. DNA for the CDR3: TGTGCCAGCAGTTTATCGCTGCGGGGGCGAAACACCGGGGAGCTGTTTTTT.

The chain uses TRBV15 and TRBJ2-5; TRBD2 aligns across 9 bases. This CDR3 spans 18 amino acids. Unmatched junction bases numbered 12, after V lost 0 bases and J lost 4 bases. Per the germline V gene, CDR1 is LNHNV and CDR2 is YYDKDF (reference sequence). In nucleotides, the CDR3 is TGTGCCACCAGCAGAGATCGGGGTAGCGGGGGAATTCGAGAGACCCAGTACTTC. Its protein is CATSRDRGSGGIRETQYF. The complete variable domain, with remaining parts taken from reference TRBV15 and TRBJ2-5, reads DAMVIQNPRYQVTQFGKPVTLSCSQTLNHNVMYWYQQKSSQAPKLLFHYYDKDFNNEADTPDNFQSRRPNTSFCFLDIRSPGLGDTAMYLCATSRDRGSGGIRETQYFGPGTRLLVL.

The chain carries TRBV9 and TRBJ1-3, with a weak D call TRBD1 (5 bases). The CDR3 sequence is 16 residues long. Germline values: CDR1 SGDLS, CDR2 YYNGEE. Trimming pared 4 bases from V and 1 base from J, leaving 15 bases between. This CDR3 reads CASSRLDIRSGNTIYF. The CDR3 DNA reads TGTGCCAGCAGCAGACTGGACATTCGTTCTGGAAACACCATATATTTT.

This rearrangement joins TRBV5-1 to TRBJ1-4; 7 bases fit TRBD1. Losses at the gene ends were 4 bases for V and 3 bases for J; bases not matched to a gene: 9. CDR3 length: 16 residues. Germline loops: CDR1 SGHRS, CDR2 YFSETQ. This CDR3 reads CASSLGTAGANEKLFF. The CDR3 DNA sequence: TGCGCCAGCAGCCTAGGGACAGCTGGGGCTAATGAAAAACTGTTTTTT. Filled out from reference TRBV5-1 and TRBJ1-4, the complete variable domain reads KAGVTQTPRYLIKTRGQQVTLSCSPISGHRSVSWYQQTPGQGLQFLFEYFSETQRNKGNFPGRFSGRQFSNSRSEMNVSTLELGDSALYLCASSLGTAGANEKLFFGSGTQLSVL.

The chain carries TRBV6-1 and TRBJ1-2; possible D gene TRBD1, 5 bases. CDR3 length: 17 residues. V lost 4 bases and J 2 bases, leaving 20 bases between the germline ends. CDR1 is MNHNS and CDR2 is SASEGT in the germline V gene. CDR3 protein: CASSALDGGIGNYGYTF. CDR3 DNA sequence: TGTGCCAGCAGTGCGTTGGACGGGGGGATTGGCAACTATGGCTACACCTTC.

The sample holds a few counts of this clone. The chain has TRBV7-9 and TRBJ1-1; D ambiguous. Trimming pared 0 bases from V and 3 bases from J, leaving 11 bases between. Germline CDR1 reads SEHNR; CDR2 reads FQNEAQ (reference sequence). The CDR3 sequence is 15 residues long. The CDR3 region is CASSLALLAYTEAFF. CDR3 in DNA: TGTGCCAGCAGCTTAGCGCTTCTGGCCTACACTGAAGCTTTCTTT.

The CDR3 region is CASRRVRNTGELFF. CDR3 bases: TGTGCCAGCAGGAGGGTCCGGAACACCGGGGAGCTGTTTTTT. J is TRBJ2-2 and V is TRBV2; D is perhaps TRBD2 (5 bases). With 6 bases removed from V and 1 base from J, the gap between germline ends came to 9 bases. The CDR3 sequence is 14 residues long. The germline CDR1 and CDR2 sequences are SNHLY and FYNNEI.